The sequence of this T cell receptor (beta chain) was determined in a study of cytomegalovirus exposure and HLA in healthy donors. Overall study findings and caveats: The classifier, whose performance was assessed in both the original and validation cohorts, reportedly diagnosed cytomegalovirus status with high specificity and sensitivity.

It was with 60 Vbeta and 13 Jbeta primers that the PCR ran. The repertoire was sequenced with immunoSEQ multiplex PCR; TCRdb's copy has only in-frame clones and lacks some. The sample lists roughly 120,000 clones, 77% occurring once. In the case of this clone: What it binds is not known.

Trimming cost V 6 bases and J 4 bases; bases outside gene matches: 2. Germline assignment: CDR1 MRHNA and CDR2 SNTAGT. This CDR3 region has 14 residues. This rearrangement joins TRBV6-4 to TRBJ2-2; 10 nucleotides line up with TRBD2. Material for sequencing was PBMCs. This clonotype was obtained from a woman aged 40-49 years in good health and CMV-seropositive. CDR3 amino acids: CASRLAGITGELFF. CDR3 in DNA: TGTGCCAGCAGACTAGCGGGAATCACCGGGGAGCTGTTTTTT.